Each of the 5 T cell receptor beta chains below was sequenced from the same sample in a study of shared clonotypes between healthy human individuals. Clones were read by immunoSEQ multiplex PCR, and TCRdb kept only the in-frame ones, dropping some. The sample carries 550,000 to 800,000 clones, 90% recorded once. The material sequenced was memory CD8+ T cells from PBMCs. This sample's subset: CD45RO+ cells pooled with CCR7-negative TemRA cells. These receptors were collected from a man aged 18 to 35 in good health. Some clones in this sample may be carry-over from other donors' samples.

The chain has TRBV4-3 and TRBJ2-5; TRBD2 agrees at 7 bases. Germline values: CDR1 LGHNA, CDR2 YSLEER. The CDR3 runs 15 residues. V lost 6 bases, J lost 4 bases, and 11 bases stayed unmatched. CDR3 protein: CASSGSRSSGETQYF. In DNA, the CDR3 is TGCGCCAGCAGTGGCAGCCGGTCTAGCGGAGAGACCCAGTACTTC.

The chain joins TRBV4-3 to TRBJ2-3; 12 nucleotides match TRBD2. Germline lookup yields CDR1 LGHNA and CDR2 YSLEER. CDR3 length: 17 residues. Germline trimming cut 2 bases from V and 4 bases from J; bases unmatched to any gene: 7. CDR3: CASSQSSGRALPDTQYF. DNA of the CDR3: TGCGCCAGCAGCCAATCTAGCGGGAGGGCCCTCCCAGATACGCAGTATTTT.

This rearrangement joins TRBV9 to TRBJ2-5; 9 positions agree with TRBD2. The CDR3 spans 16 residues. Germline CDR1 reads SGDLS; CDR2 reads YYNGEE. V lost 0 bases to trimming and J lost 5 bases; unmatched junction nucleotides: 8. CDR3 DNA: TGTGCCAGCAGCGTAGTCCCAGCTAGCGGGAAGGAGACCCAGTACTTC. Its protein is CASSVVPASGKETQYF.

The rearrangement links TRBV5-1 to TRBJ1-4, with D unresolved. The CDR3 consists of 16 residues. V was pared by 0 bases and J by 0 bases, with 9 bases between. The germline gives CDR1 SGHRS, CDR2 YFSETQ. The chain's CDR3 is CASSLEPATTNEKLFF. DNA of the CDR3: TGCGCCAGCAGCTTGGAACCGGCTACAACTAATGAAAAACTGTTTTTT.

V usage is TRBV7-9 and J usage is TRBJ2-3, with D perhaps matching TRBD2 (5 bases). Looked up from germline, CDR1 is SEHNR and CDR2 is FQNEAQ (reference sequence). Trimming cost V 2 bases and J 1 base, with 10 bases left between them. This CDR3 spans 15 amino acids. The chain's CDR3 is CASSLRGAGTDTQYF. DNA of the CDR3: TGTGCCAGCAGCTTACGGGGTGCAGGCACAGATACGCAGTATTTT.